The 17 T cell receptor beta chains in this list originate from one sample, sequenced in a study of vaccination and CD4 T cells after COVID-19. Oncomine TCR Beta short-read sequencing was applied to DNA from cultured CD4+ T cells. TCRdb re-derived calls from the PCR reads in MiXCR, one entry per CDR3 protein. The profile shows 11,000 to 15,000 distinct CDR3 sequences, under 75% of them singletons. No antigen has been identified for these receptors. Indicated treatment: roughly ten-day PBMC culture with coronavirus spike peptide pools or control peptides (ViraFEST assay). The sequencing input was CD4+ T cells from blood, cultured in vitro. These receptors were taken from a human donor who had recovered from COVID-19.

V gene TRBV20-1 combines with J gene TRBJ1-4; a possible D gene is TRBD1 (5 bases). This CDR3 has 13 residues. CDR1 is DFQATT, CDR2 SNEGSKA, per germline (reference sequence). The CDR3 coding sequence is TGCGCAAACACAGGCGCAACTAATGAAAAACTGTTTTTT. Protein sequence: CANTGATNEKLFF.

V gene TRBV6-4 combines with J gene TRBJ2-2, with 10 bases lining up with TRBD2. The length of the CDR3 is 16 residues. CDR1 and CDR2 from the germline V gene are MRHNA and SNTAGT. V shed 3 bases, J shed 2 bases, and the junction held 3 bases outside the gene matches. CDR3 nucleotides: TGTGCCAGCAGTGAAAGGACTAGCGGTAACACCGGGGAGCTGTTTTTT. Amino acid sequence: CASSERTSGNTGELFF.

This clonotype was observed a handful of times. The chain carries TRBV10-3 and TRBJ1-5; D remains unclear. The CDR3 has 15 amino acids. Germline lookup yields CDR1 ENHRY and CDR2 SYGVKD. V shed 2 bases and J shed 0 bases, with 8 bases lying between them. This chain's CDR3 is CAISEQNHSNQPQHF. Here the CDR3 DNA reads TGTGCCATCAGTGAGCAGAACCATAGCAATCAGCCCCAGCATTTT.

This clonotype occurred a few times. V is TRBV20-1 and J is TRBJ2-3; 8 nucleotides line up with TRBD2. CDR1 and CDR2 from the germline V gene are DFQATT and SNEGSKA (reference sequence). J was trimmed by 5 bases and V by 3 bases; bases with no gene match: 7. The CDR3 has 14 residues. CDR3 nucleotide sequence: TGCAGTGCTAGCGCCGGGAGGGCCAGAGATACGCAGTATTTT. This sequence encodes CSASAGRARDTQYF.

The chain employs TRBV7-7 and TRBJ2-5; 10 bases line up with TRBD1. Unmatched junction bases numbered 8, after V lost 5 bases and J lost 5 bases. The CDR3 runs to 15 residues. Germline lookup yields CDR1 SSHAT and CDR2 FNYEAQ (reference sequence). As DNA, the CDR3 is TGTGCCAGCAGCGCTGGGACAGGGGCACGGGAGACCCAGTACTTC. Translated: CASSAGTGARETQYF.

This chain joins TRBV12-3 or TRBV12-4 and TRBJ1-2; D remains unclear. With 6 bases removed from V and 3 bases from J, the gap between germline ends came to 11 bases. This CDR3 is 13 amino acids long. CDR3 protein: CASSDPGDYGYTF. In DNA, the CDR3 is TGTGCCAGCAGCGATCCGGGAGACTATGGCTACACCTTC.

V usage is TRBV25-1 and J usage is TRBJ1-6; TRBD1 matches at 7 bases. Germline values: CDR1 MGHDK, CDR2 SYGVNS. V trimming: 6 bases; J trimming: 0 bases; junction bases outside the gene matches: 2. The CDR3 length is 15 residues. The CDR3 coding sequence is TGTGCCAGCAGGCCAGGGGGCTCCTATAATTCACCCCTCCACTTT. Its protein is CASRPGGSYNSPLHF.

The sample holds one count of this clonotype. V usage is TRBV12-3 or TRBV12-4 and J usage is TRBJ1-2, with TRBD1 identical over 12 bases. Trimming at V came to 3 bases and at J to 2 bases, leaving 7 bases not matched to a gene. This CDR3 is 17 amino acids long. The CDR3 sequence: CASSLGTGGLRNYGYTF. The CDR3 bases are TGTGCCAGCAGTTTGGGGACAGGGGGCCTTCGAAACTATGGCTACACCTTC.

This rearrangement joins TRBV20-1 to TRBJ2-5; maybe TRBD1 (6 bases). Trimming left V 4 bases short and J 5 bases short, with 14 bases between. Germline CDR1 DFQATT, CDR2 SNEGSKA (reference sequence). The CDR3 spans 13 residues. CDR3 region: CSAKTGTPETQYF. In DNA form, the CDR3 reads TGCAGTGCTAAAACCGGGACACCCGAGACCCAGTACTTC.

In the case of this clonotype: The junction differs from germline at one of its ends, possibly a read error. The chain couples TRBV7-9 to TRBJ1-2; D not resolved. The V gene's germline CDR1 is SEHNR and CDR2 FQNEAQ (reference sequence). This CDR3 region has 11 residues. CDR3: CVSSTSQLWTF. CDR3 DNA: TGTGTCAGCAGCACCTCCCAGCTGTGGACCTTC.

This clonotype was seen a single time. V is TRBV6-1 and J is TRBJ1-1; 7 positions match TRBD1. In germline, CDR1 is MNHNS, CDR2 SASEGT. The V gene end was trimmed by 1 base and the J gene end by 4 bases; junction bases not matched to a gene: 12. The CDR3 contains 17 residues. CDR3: CASSEGRGPGRGTEAFF. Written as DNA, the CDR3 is TGTGCCAGCAGTGAAGGTAGGGGGCCGGGAAGGGGCACTGAAGCTTTCTTT.

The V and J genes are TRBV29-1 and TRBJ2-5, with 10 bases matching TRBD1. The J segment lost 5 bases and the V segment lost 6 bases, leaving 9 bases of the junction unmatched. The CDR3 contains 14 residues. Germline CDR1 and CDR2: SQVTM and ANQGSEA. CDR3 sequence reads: CSVGDRGKEETQYF. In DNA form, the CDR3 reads TGCAGCGTGGGGGACAGGGGAAAGGAGGAGACCCAGTACTTC.

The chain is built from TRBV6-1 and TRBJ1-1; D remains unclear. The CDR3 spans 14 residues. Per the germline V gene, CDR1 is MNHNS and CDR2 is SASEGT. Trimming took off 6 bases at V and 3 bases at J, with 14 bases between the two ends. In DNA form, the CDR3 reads TGTGCCAGCAGGCGCATCCTAAGGGACACTGAAGCTTTCTTT. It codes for CASRRILRDTEAFF.

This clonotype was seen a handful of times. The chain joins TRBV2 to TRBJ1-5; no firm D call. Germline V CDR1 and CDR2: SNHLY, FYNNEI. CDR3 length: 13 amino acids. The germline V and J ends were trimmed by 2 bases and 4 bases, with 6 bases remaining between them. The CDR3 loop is CASSERRNQPQHF. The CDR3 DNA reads TGTGCCAGCAGTGAAAGGAGAAATCAGCCCCAGCATTTT.

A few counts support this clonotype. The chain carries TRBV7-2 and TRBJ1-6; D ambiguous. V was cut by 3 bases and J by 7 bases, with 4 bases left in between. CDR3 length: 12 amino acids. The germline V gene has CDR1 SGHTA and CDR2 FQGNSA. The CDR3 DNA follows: TGTGCCAGCAGCTTCGGGAATTCACCCCTCCACTTT. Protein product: CASSFGNSPLHF.

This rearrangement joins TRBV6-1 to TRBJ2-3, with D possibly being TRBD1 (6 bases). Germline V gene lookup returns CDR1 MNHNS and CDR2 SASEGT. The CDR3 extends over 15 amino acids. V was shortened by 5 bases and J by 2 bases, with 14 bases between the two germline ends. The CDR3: CASSLEQGPTDTQYF. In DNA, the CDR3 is TGTGCCAGCAGTCTAGAACAGGGTCCCACAGATACGCAGTATTTT.

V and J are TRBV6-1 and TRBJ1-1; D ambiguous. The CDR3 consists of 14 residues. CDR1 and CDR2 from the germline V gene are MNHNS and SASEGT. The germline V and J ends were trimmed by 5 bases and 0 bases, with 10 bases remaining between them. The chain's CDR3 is CASSPRAMNTEAFF. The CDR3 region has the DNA TGTGCCAGCAGTCCCCGGGCAATGAACACTGAAGCTTTCTTT.